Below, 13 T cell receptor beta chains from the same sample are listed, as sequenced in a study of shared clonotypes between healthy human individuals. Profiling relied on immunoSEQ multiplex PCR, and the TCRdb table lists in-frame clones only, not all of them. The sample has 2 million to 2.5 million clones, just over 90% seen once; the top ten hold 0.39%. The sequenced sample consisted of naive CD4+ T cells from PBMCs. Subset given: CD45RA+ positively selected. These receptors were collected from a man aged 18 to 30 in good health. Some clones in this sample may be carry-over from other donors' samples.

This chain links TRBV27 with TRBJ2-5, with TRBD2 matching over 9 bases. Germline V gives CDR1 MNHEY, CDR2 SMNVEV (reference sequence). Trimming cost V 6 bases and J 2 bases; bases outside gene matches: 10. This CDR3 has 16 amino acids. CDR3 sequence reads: CASSLEGLAGQETQYF. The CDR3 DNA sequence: TGTGCCAGCAGCCTGGAAGGGCTAGCGGGACAAGAGACCCAGTACTTC.

The CDR3 spells CASSEPREEYGYTF. The DNA of the CDR3 is TGTGCCAGCAGTGAACCCAGGGAAGAATATGGCTACACCTTC. The rearrangement joins TRBV2 to TRBJ1-2; tentatively, D is TRBD1 (5 bases). V was trimmed by 2 bases and J by 5 bases, leaving 12 bases between them. This CDR3 is 14 amino acids long. Germline CDR1 SNHLY, CDR2 FYNNEI.

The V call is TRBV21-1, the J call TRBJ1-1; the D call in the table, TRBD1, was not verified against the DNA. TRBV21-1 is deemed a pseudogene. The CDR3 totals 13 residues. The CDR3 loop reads CASTLQGTDKAFF. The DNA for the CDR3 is TGTGCCAGCACCTTACAGGGGACCGATAAAGCTTTCTTT.

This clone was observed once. The CDR3 bases are TGTGCCAGCAAGGGAACCGATAGCTCCTACGAGCAGTACTTC. It specifies CASKGTDSSYEQYF. The chain links TRBV28 to TRBJ2-7; the D is unclear. Per the germline V gene, CDR1 is MDHEN and CDR2 is SYDVKM. Trimming removed 7 bases at V and 0 bases at J, with 13 bases between. The CDR3 has 14 residues.

CDR3 protein: CASSPYSGQTNEQFF. The DNA of the CDR3 is TGTGCCAGCAGCCCGTACTCTGGGCAGACTAATGAGCAGTTCTTC. The rearrangement uses TRBV5-4 and TRBJ2-1; D is uncertain. The germline V gene has CDR1 SGHNT and CDR2 YYREEE (reference sequence). The CDR3 runs 15 residues. V lost 4 bases and J 7 bases, leaving 18 bases between the germline ends.

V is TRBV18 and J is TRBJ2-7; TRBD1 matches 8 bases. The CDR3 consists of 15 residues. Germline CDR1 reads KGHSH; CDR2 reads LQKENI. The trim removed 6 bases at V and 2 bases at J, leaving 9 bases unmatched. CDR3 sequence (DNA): TGTGCCAGCTCCCTCGGACAGGGACAAACCTACGAGCAGTACTTC. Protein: CASSLGQGQTYEQYF.

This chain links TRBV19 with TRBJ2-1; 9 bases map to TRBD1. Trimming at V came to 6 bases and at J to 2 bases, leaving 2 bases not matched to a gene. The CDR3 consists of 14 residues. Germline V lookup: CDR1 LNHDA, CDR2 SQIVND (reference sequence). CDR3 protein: CASRDRGPYNEQFF. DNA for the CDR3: TGTGCCAGTAGGGACAGGGGCCCCTACAATGAGCAGTTCTTC. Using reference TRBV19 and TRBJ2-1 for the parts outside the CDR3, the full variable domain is DGGITQSPKYLFRKEGQNVTLSCEQNLNHDAMYWYRQDPGQGLRLIYYSQIVNDFQKGDIAEGYSVSREKKESFPLTVTSAQKNPTAFYLCASRDRGPYNEQFFGPGTRLTVL.

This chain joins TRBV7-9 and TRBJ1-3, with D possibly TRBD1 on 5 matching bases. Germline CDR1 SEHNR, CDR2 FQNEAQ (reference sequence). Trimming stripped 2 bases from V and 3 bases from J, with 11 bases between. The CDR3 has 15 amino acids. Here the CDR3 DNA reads TGTGCCAGCAGCTTACGGGACGCCCTTGGAAACACCATATATTTT. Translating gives CASSLRDALGNTIYF.

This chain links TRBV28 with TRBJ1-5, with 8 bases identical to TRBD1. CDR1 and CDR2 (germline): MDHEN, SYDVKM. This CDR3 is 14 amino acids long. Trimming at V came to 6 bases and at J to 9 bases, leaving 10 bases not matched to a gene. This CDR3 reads CASSRDRNIAPQHF. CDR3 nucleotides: TGTGCCAGCAGCCGGGACAGGAACATCGCGCCCCAGCATTTT.

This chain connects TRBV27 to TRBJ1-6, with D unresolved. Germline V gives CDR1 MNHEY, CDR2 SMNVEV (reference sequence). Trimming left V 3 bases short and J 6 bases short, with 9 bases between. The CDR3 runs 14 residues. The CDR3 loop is CASSFTVANSPLHF. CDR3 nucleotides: TGTGCCAGCAGTTTCACTGTGGCTAATTCACCCCTCCACTTT.

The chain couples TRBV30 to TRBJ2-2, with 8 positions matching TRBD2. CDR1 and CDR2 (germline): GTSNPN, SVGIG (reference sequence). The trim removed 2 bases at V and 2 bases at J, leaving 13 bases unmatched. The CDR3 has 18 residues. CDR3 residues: CAWSSSGTREYNTGELFF. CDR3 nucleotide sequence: TGTGCCTGGAGTTCTTCCGGGACTAGGGAATATAACACCGGGGAGCTGTTTTTT.

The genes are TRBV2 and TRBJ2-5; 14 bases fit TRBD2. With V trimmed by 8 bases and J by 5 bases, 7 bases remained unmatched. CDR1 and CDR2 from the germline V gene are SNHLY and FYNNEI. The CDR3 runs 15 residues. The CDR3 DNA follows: TGTGCCAGCGGGGGGACTAGCGGGAGTAGGGAGACCCAGTACTTC. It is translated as CASGGTSGSRETQYF.

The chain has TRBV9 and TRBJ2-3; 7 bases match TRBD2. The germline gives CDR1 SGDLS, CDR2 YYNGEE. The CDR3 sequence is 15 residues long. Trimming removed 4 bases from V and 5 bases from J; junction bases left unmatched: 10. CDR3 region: CASSFLPGGLDTQYF. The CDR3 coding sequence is TGTGCCAGCAGCTTCTTACCGGGGGGACTAGATACGCAGTATTTT. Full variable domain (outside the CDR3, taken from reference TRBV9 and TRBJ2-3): DSGVTQTPKHLITATGQRVTLRCSPRSGDLSVYWYQQSLDQGLQFLIQYYNGEERAKGNILERFSAQQFPDLHSELNLSSLELGDSALYFCASSFLPGGLDTQYFGPGTRLTVL.